The clone carrying this TCR beta chain was seen a few times. Its antigen remains unknown. These data come from a study of regulatory T cells in long-lasting Graves disease. The time point: persistent/refractory GD, antithyroid drugs over 5 years with positive TRAb. There was RNA extracted from PBMCs, and the TCR library was made from it. Libraries of TCR beta came from iRepertoire HTBI primers plus Arm-PCR of CDR3 regions. TCRdb itself ran the multiplex PCR reads through MiXCR, one entry per CDR3 protein. The sample gives more than 350,000 distinct CDR3 sequences, approximately 22% of which show up once; more than 13% is in the top ten. Study-level points and caveats: The small sample size may have reduced accuracy. Segments TRBV28, TRBJ1-2 and TRBJ2-5 showed preferential usage in persistent disease. Compared with new cases, persistent Graves' patients showed reduced TCR diversity.

Germline assignment: CDR1 SGHAT and CDR2 FQNNGV. The V segment lost 5 bases and the J segment 3 bases; nucleotides outside the gene matches: 9. The CDR3 covers 15 residues. V is TRBV11-2 and J is TRBJ2-7, with TRBD2 matching over 8 bases. The sequence derives from a female donor with Graves disease. Source: peripheral blood mononuclear cells (PBMCs), taken when the disease was refractory, from a patient treated with antithyroid drugs. The CDR3 sequence is CASSPPTSGFYEQYF. The CDR3 DNA reads as TGTGCCAGCAGCCCACCCACTAGCGGATTCTACGAGCAGTACTTC.